What follows is one T cell receptor beta chain and its context. The table lists this clone with a few counts. The target of this receptor is not known. Base quality data are lacking; no much larger clone is found one base away. This record comes from a study of cytomegalovirus exposure and HLA in healthy donors (dated by TCRdb to about 2017). As for the study more broadly: In an earlier analysis of 587 of the donors, about 260 Gb of sequence data and 117 million unique TCR beta sequences from roughly 190 million T cells were reported. Approximately 310 gigabases of sequencing data and 75 million to 85 million unique TCR sequences made up an early release that covered over 550 HLA-typed donors. Of the roughly 400 genotyped donors, over 65% fell in the genetic ancestry cluster associated with self-reported Caucasian donors. The study aimed to test whether cataloging public T cell receptors could reveal signatures of past pathogen exposure. The study profiled the T cell repertoires of 500 to 800 subjects by immunosequencing and related them to cytomegalovirus serostatus. In addition to the first cohort of 650 to 800 subjects, a separate validation cohort of some 120 different subjects was used. To predict cytomegalovirus infection status, the study combined high-throughput TCR immunosequencing, statistical association of individual TCRs with disease status, and machine learning. A later analysis re-examined previously published TCR beta repertoires from about 700 donors and added high-resolution HLA genotyping to investigate patterns of TCR occurrence. Rather than drawing on any new phenotypic data, the later analysis identified candidate immune exposures from TCR beta sequences and the way those sequences occurred across donors. An earlier analysis of approximately 500 of the donors applied high-throughput TCR beta sequencing to assess whether each TCR beta V gene segment acted as functional or pseudogenic. Donor age, sex, ethnicity and CMV serostatus were compiled together with the repertoire data. A later genetic analysis took genome-wide SNP genotypes for about 55% of the 666 donors and used that subset as a discovery cohort. Every repertoire in the discovery cohort had been generated on one and the same sequencing platform. HLA typing covered class I and class II loci at four-digit resolution. The number of donors typed differed by locus, with about 629-630 for A, B, C, DRB1 and DQB1, over 500 for DQA1, approximately 570 for DPA1, and some 440 for DPB1. A few DR-DQ haplotypes were handled as single units for association and clustering because linkage in the cohort was strong. Among some 400 genotyped donors of the cohort, an average of around 250,000 unique TCR beta nucleotide sequences was sequenced per donor, of which about 19% were non-productive.

Per the germline V gene, SNHLY is the CDR1 and FYNNEI is the CDR2. V is cut by 7 bases and J by 2 bases, and the space between the germline ends is 8 bases. Counted from cysteine to phenylalanine, this CDR3 has 12 amino acids. The entry retains the CDR3 DNA only, 36 bases that are in frame from base 1. Receptor amplification or capture employed the immunoSEQ multiplex PCR assay. A mixture of 60 forward primers for TCR Vbeta segments and 13 reverse primers for TCR Jbeta segments was used in the multiplex PCR. The CDR3 region of rearranged TCR beta genes was amplified from genomic DNA by a multiplex PCR assay. On the Illumina HiSeq System, the amplified TCR beta libraries were sequenced as 87-base-pair reads. The study's own analysis went as follows. In a later analysis, around 80 million unique TCR beta chains were counted across the 666 repertoires, and roughly 11 million of these chains were shared by at least two donors. Raw reads were error-corrected and collapsed into unique sequences by a nearest-neighbor algorithm in which closely related sequences were merged to remove PCR and sequencing errors. CDR3 sequences were aligned to IMGT reference sequences to assign V, D and J gene segments. Each retained sequence needed at least a six-nucleotide match to both a V gene segment and a J gene segment. A rearrangement was called productive if the CDR3 had no stop codons and remained in frame with V and J, and every other rearrangement was called non-productive. Following IMGT convention, CDR3 was defined as the stretch from the second conserved V-encoded cysteine up to the conserved J-encoded phenylalanine. The earlier analysis of about 530 of the donors excluded any sequence lacking an unambiguous match to a single V gene segment. In an earlier analysis of approximately 590 of the donors, a V segment was called functional when productive rearrangements were above 56.7%, and segregating when the standard deviation between donors exceeded 5%. A statistical classification framework was developed to diagnose cytomegalovirus status using the catalog of TCR beta chain sequences. In a later analysis, TCR nucleotide sequences were compared against IMGT/GENE-DB human TR gene sequences so that V and J genes could be assigned. A later analysis assigned CDR3 sequences and most-parsimonious VDJ recombination scenarios with the TCRdist pipeline. In a later analysis, every TCR beta chain was defined by the combination of its CDR3 amino acid sequence and its V-gene family, and reads without a unique V-gene family were dropped. To address suspected cross-contamination and a sequencing artifact, a later analysis removed some 620 highly shared, low-generation-probability nucleotide sequences. For each public chain, a later analysis derived a clonal expansion index from normalized ranks of inferred template counts within each repertoire. In a later analysis, generation probabilities were computed using a VDJ recombination model fitted to out-of-frame rearrangements, and the results were checked against IGoR. A later analysis scored TCR-TCR, TCR-HLA and TCR-CMV co-occurrence with hypergeometric tests, applying a repertoire-size bias correction to TCR pairs. To estimate false discovery rates, a later analysis permuted the HLA or CMV assignments 20 times. In a later analysis, co-occurring TCRs were grouped using DBSCAN, and TCRdist sequence similarity was added for clustering within HLA-allele-positive subsets. Repertoires with fewer than 30,000 or more than 120,000 public chains, plus five repertoires with anomalous nucleotide sharing, were excluded from co-occurrence clustering. TCRdb obtained this table from immuneACCESS and retained in-frame rearrangements with V and J assigned. These tables miss some clones; where compared with another copy, unresolved V genes account for less than half of the shortfall, and the remainder is unexplained. That table is the source of V, J and clone size, and D and trimming were worked out from the DNA. For this sample there are some 150,000 clones; approximately 84% appear just once. The ten largest make up about 1.5% of the sample.

Overall study results and their limits: In vitro tests confirmed that a few of the cytomegalovirus-associated TCR beta chains recognize cytomegalovirus antigens. The cohort was sequenced for TCR beta chains only, and without alpha or paired-chain data the features that could be detected were limited. Because the 87-base-pair reads could not distinguish some IMGT-functional V segments, including TRBV6-2 and TRBV6-3, those segments were excluded. A further reported finding was that TCR beta sequences accurately predicted the HLA-A and HLA-B alleles for most subjects in the first cohort. The sequencing pipeline was judged likely to have produced a cluster of highly shared sequence variants as a technical artifact. In a later genetic analysis, fewer N-insertions in productive TCRs were reported among donors in an Asian-associated ancestry cluster than the roughly 700-donor mean. Immune exposure information for the cohort was limited to CMV serostatus. Because HLA typing was missing for some donors at each locus, association tests included only the typed subset. The authors suggested that the approach could potentially be generalized to other disease states and immunological phenotypes. Correlated functional status among segregating V segments might be attributable to linkage disequilibrium, but an unknown experimental factor could not be ruled out. In an earlier analysis of 500 to 650 of the donors, most TCR beta V segments appeared in productive rearrangements about 90% or about 30% of the time, broadly matching IMGT annotations. The earlier analysis of approximately 590 of the donors excluded 15 to 20 rarely observed V segments, including chromosome 9 orphons, because counts were too low. In a later genetic analysis, a missense DCLRE1C variant was associated with V-gene and J-gene trimming of TCR beta chains, and the association was replicated in an independent cohort. In a later analysis, HLA-associated TCR beta chains showed more clonal expansion and lower generation probabilities than non-associated chains that were equally common. A later analysis found that most CMV-associated TCR beta chains appeared HLA-restricted, with HLA associations seemingly driven largely by CMV exposure. While some public TCRs were present in many individuals, most TCR sequences turned up only very rarely across donors. Cytomegalovirus status was reported to be diagnosed by the classifier with high specificity and sensitivity in both the original and validation cohorts. A later analysis reported that several top co-occurrence clusters appeared linked to parvovirus B19, influenza, CMV and Epstein-Barr virus. In a later analysis, 16,951 TCR beta sequences were associated with specific HLA alleles at a false discovery rate of 0.05. The study listed 150 to 200 TCR beta chains as associated with cytomegalovirus. When HLA alleles, especially DR and DQ, strongly co-occurred, attributing TCR associations to individual alleles was difficult. The presence/absence analyses assumed that sequencing depth was roughly uniform across donors, and that assumption may not be true. In a later analysis, the rate of TCR association differed among HLA loci, with DRB1 alleles having the most associated TCRs and HLA-C alleles having the fewest.

The cohort consisted of approximately 670 healthy bone marrow donors. Cohort members were all nominally healthy when sampled, although unrecorded immune exposures were likely present. The donor was CMV seropositive and belonged to the group of 250 to 350 seropositive cohort members. A peripheral blood sample was collected from each donor, and TCR beta sequencing was performed on peripheral blood mononuclear cells. The Qiagen DNeasy Blood Extraction Kit was used to extract genomic DNA from the blood cell samples. The sample comprised PBMCs. This sequence uses TRBV2 and TRBJ1-2, and TRBD1 may be the D gene, going by 5 matching bases. This clonotype was obtained from a man aged 25 to 40 in good health and CMV-seropositive. The CDR3 region: CASTQENYGYTF. The nucleotide sequence is given as TGTGCCAGCACACAGGAGAACTATGGCTACACCTTC.